This TCR beta chain was sequenced for a study of T cell responses to AZD1222 COVID-19 vaccine. Regarding the study as a whole: Among those given AZD1222, only 5 to 7 were seropositive at baseline. Regions 160-218 and 743-854 held dominance among vaccine-associated CD4 TCRs, which spanned spike. Donors were chiefly white British, with a greater number of females, and clonal diversity was perhaps underestimated. Repertoire sampling was restricted to post-peak T cell response timepoints.

V shed 4 bases, J shed 3 bases, and the junction held 9 bases outside the gene matches. Germline CDR1 reads KGHSH; CDR2 reads LQKENI. This CDR3 is built from 17 residues. Comment on this clone: Its antigen is still unknown.

Profiling relied on immunoSEQ multiplex PCR, and the TCRdb table lists in-frame clones only, not all of them. The table has 60,000 to 85,000 clones, around 90% seen once. The chain combines TRBV18 with TRBJ1-5, with TRBD1 matching 10 bases. This receptor was obtained from an adult who received the MenACWY meningococcal vaccine as a control. The sequencing used peripheral blood, collected 28 days after the second dose of the MenACWY control vaccine. The DNA of the CDR3 is TGTGCCAGCTCACAAGGACAGGGGGTGCGCCTCAATCAGCCCCAGCATTTT. As protein: CASSQGQGVRLNQPQHF.